The entry below describes one TCR beta chain. This clone is judged medium-sized (0.01 to 0.1%). No base quality information exists; no much larger clone differs at one position. This sample is part of a study of T cells in tuberculosis listed by TCRdb under 2018. Looking at the study overall: To characterize T cells specific for the mycobacterial lipid antigen glucose monomycolate (GMM), the study used CD1B tetramers together with high-throughput TCR immunosequencing.

CDR1 SGHTS and CDR2 YDEGEE were looked up in the germline V gene. At the junction V is shortened by 2 bases and J by 2 bases, with 14 bases in between. Inclusive of the bounding cysteine and phenylalanine, the CDR3 is 16 residues long. The read is trimmed to its CDR3 DNA, 48 bases read in frame from base 1. Because TCR-alpha and TCR-beta chains were sequenced unpaired, no information on chain pairing was available. TCR libraries were generated with the immunoSEQ multiplex PCR assay, using TCR-beta and/or TCR-alpha/delta assays for each sample. The amplified TCR libraries were sequenced on the Illumina high-throughput platform. Under the source paper's analysis protocol: Clustering and dimensionality reduction relied on pairwise TCRdist distances among GMM-specific receptors from T cells that were either sorted ex vivo or expanded in vitro. Sequence motifs, defined by gene usage and CDR3 content, were tested for enrichment in tetramer-positive compared with tetramer-negative populations. Imported from immuneACCESS, the table was reduced by TCRdb to in-frame sequences with V and J called. These copies leave out some clones; in studies compared against another copy, an unresolved V gene accounts for under half, and the cause of the remainder is not known. V and J calls and clone size follow that table, whereas D and trimming were derived from the DNA. The sample profile shows 54,000 or so clones; 65% to 90% of them were found once. The ten largest clones represent over 10% of the sample.

After being thawed and rested overnight, PBMC were stained with GMM-loaded CD1B tetramer, a Live/Dead dye and anti-CD3, and were then sorted on a FACS Aria II. CD1B tetramers were loaded with C32 glucose monomycolate purified from Rhodococcus equi. Before cryopreservation, the PBMC used for tetramer sorting had been depleted of CD14-expressing monocytes for a separate study. From each donor, approximately 100,000 tetramer-negative cells were also sorted and analyzed side by side with the tetramer-positive cells. GMM-loaded CD1B tetramers were used to sort antigen-specific T cells from a handful of healthy South African adults. On the study overall, not on this receptor specifically: T cells that bind the CD1B-GMM tetramer with low affinity may not have been captured by the stringent sort gate.

The V and J segments used are TRBV5-8 and TRBJ1-3; matching of 6 bases hints at TRBD1 as the D gene. This receptor was identified in an adult woman with latent tuberculosis. Source material: CD1b-GMM tetramer-negative cells sorted from PBMCs. Interpreted using the paper, the cell subset or site label stands for: T cells not binding CD1B-GMM tetramer, sorted from same donor. The CDR3 reads CASSFRTGMPGNTIYF. The bases are TGTGCCAGCAGCTTTCGAACAGGGATGCCTGGAAACACCATATATTTT.